This T cell receptor (beta chain) appears in the sequencing data of a study of T cell responses to AZD1222 COVID-19 vaccine. Using immunoSEQ multiplex PCR, the repertoire was profiled, and TCRdb retains in-frame clones only, with some absent. The data contain over 150,000 clones, around 89% of them singletons. Trimming took off 0 bases at V and 6 bases at J, with 9 bases between the two ends. Germline values: CDR1 SGHDN, CDR2 FVKESK. The CDR3 consists of 15 residues. Study results and caveats: Unmutated regions of variants are reportedly targeted by nearly half of spike-specific TCRs. Regions 160-218 and 743-854 dominated among vaccine-associated CD4 TCRs spanning spike.

Points on this clone: As yet, its antigen is unknown.

Source: peripheral blood, taken 28 days after the second AZD1222 dose. This receptor was obtained from an adult who received the AZD1222 COVID-19 vaccine. The chain is built from TRBV14 and TRBJ1-6; the D is unclear. The CDR3 DNA reads TGTGCCAGCAGCCAAGATCTTTGGTCTAATTCACCCCTCCACTTT. It encodes CASSQDLWSNSPLHF.